Each of the 10 T cell receptor beta chains below was sequenced from the same sample in a study of cytomegalovirus exposure and HLA in healthy donors. Researchers ran the PCR with 60 Vbeta and 13 Jbeta primers. The protocol was immunoSEQ multiplex PCR, while the TCRdb copy is restricted to in-frame clones and leaves out a portion. The table has 150,000 to 200,000 clones, almost 80% seen once. The material sequenced was PBMCs. Source of these receptors: a man in his fifties in good health and CMV-seropositive.

The V call is TRBV19, the J call TRBJ1-4; 9 positions agree with TRBD1. Germline V gene sequence: CDR1 LNHDA, CDR2 SQIVND (reference sequence). With 5 bases clipped from V and 5 bases from J, the junction kept 3 bases outside the gene matches. The CDR3 runs 14 residues. The CDR3 reads CASSRDRVNEKLFF. DNA for the CDR3: TGTGCCAGTAGTCGGGACAGGGTAAATGAAAAACTGTTTTTT.

The CDR3 loop is CASSYGGTVGNYGYTF. CDR3 nucleotides: TGTGCCAGCAGTTATGGGGGGACAGTGGGAAACTATGGCTACACCTTC. The rearrangement links TRBV7-2 to TRBJ1-2, with 7 bases that match TRBD1. The CDR3 contains 16 residues. CDR1 SGHTA and CDR2 FQGNSA come from the germline V gene. V lost 6 bases, J lost 2 bases, and 12 bases stayed unmatched.

V gene TRBV6-5 combines with J gene TRBJ1-1; 9 nucleotides agree with TRBD1. Germline CDR1 and CDR2: MNHEY and SVGAGI. The CDR3 has 12 amino acids. The trim removed 5 bases at V and 11 bases at J, leaving 6 bases unmatched. CDR3 DNA: TGTGCCAGCAGTGGGACAGGGCGAAAGGCTTTCTTT. Amino acids: CASSGTGRKAFF.

This chain uses TRBV7-7 with TRBJ1-1; D is uncertain. Germline V gives CDR1 SSHAT, CDR2 FNYEAQ (reference sequence). The CDR3 runs 13 residues. Trimming left V 5 bases short and J 3 bases short, with 10 bases between. This CDR3 reads CASSPGPDTEAFF. The CDR3 coding sequence is TGTGCCAGCAGCCCAGGCCCGGACACTGAAGCTTTCTTT.

This chain links TRBV4-3 with TRBJ2-2, with 9 nucleotides matching TRBD1. Germline V CDR1 and CDR2: LGHNA, YSLEER. Trimming removed 0 bases from V and 4 bases from J; junction bases left unmatched: 15. The CDR3 loop spans 20 amino acids. DNA for the CDR3: TGCGCCAGCAGCCAAGATCAAATTACGAACAGGGGGCGAGCCACCGGGGAGCTGTTTTTT. Encoded protein: CASSQDQITNRGRATGELFF.

The chain has TRBV9 and TRBJ2-1; the match to TRBD1 covers 9 bases. The germline V gene has CDR1 SGDLS and CDR2 YYNGEE. Trimming removed 1 base from V and 6 bases from J; junction bases left unmatched: 11. The CDR3 extends over 17 amino acids. This CDR3 is CASSVLTGTGRGNEQFF. CDR3 sequence (DNA): TGTGCCAGCAGCGTACTCACCGGGACAGGGAGGGGCAATGAGCAGTTCTTC. Supplemented by reference TRBV9 and TRBJ2-1, the full variable domain reads DSGVTQTPKHLITATGQRVTLRCSPRSGDLSVYWYQQSLDQGLQFLIQYYNGEERAKGNILERFSAQQFPDLHSELNLSSLELGDSALYFCASSVLTGTGRGNEQFFGPGTRLTVL.

This clone was picked up a small number of times. The chain is built from TRBV7-2 and TRBJ2-7; maybe TRBD1 (6 bases). The CDR3 is made up of 13 amino acids. V was shortened by 5 bases and J by 0 bases, with 8 bases between the two germline ends. CDR1 and CDR2 from the germline V gene are SGHTA and FQGNSA. The CDR3 bases are TGTGCCAGCAGCCAGGGGTACTCCTACGAGCAGTACTTC. This translates into CASSQGYSYEQYF.

This clone has a handful of counts. The chain links TRBV5-1 to TRBJ1-1, with TRBD1 as a possible D gene (6 bases). Trimming took off 0 bases at V and 1 base at J, with 7 bases between the two ends. CDR1 SGHRS and CDR2 YFSETQ come from the germline V gene. The CDR3 runs to 14 residues. CDR3 amino acids: CASSLGTENTEAFF. The CDR3 nucleotides read TGCGCCAGCAGCTTGGGGACAGAGAACACTGAAGCTTTCTTT. The variable domain in full, completed from reference TRBV5-1 and TRBJ1-1, reads KAGVTQTPRYLIKTRGQQVTLSCSPISGHRSVSWYQQTPGQGLQFLFEYFSETQRNKGNFPGRFSGRQFSNSRSEMNVSTLELGDSALYLCASSLGTENTEAFFGQGTRLTVV.

CDR3: CASSDRGLSYEQYV. CDR3 in DNA: TGTGCCAGCAGTGATAGGGGTTTATCCTACGAGCAGTACGTC. The chain uses TRBV2 and TRBJ2-7; a weak D match, TRBD1 (5 bases). From germline, CDR1 is SNHLY and CDR2 FYNNEI. Between the trimmed V and J ends, which lost 3 bases and 1 base, there was a span of 10 bases. This CDR3 is 14 amino acids long.

The rearrangement uses TRBV2 and TRBJ1-6; D might be TRBD1 (5 bases). This CDR3 has 16 residues. Trimming removed 2 bases from V and 11 bases from J, with 19 bases in between. CDR1 is SNHLY and CDR2 is FYNNEI in the germline V gene. CDR3 coding DNA: TGTGCCAGCAGTGAAAATCCGATGGCAGGGAGGACACCCCTCCACTTT. Translation: CASSENPMAGRTPLHF.